The TCR beta chain described here comes from a study of beta chain features in type 1 diabetes. The isolated RNA, all of it, was reverse transcribed, so expressed TCRB transcripts were what got sequenced. Repertoires were generated with immunoSEQ multiplex PCR, while TCRdb's copy carries only in-frame clones and drops some. The table lists 140,000 to 150,000 clones, over 9.5% of them singletons. Germline CDR1 is ENHRY and CDR2 is SYGVKD. Deletions cut 11 bases from V and 0 bases from J, with 22 bases between. The CDR3 has 16 residues. Sequencing was carried out using naive CD4+ T cells from blood. The chain carries TRBV10-3 and TRBJ1-2; D may be TRBD1 (5 bases). The TCR comes from a man younger than 35 in good health. The CDR3: CAVLRESGIANYGYTF. CDR3 coding DNA: TGTGCCGTTTTGAGAGAGTCAGGGATAGCTAACTATGGCTACACCTTC.